This entry concerns a single T cell receptor (beta chain). The data were produced by immunoSEQ multiplex PCR, yet TCRdb's version contains in-frame clones alone and is incomplete. Among about 32,000 clones listed, about 90% were seen once. This sample was included in a study of PD-L1 blockade in urothelial cancer. As for the study in general: Males with urothelial cancer arising in the bladder constituted most of the 29 patients.

This TCR was recovered from a man in his forties or fifties with urothelial cancer. Here the sequenced sample was PBMCs, taken around atezolizumab (anti-PD-L1) treatment.

This CDR3 reads CASSLDFRNTGELFF. CDR3 DNA sequence: TGCGCCAGCAGCTTGGACTTTAGGAACACCGGGGAGCTGTTTTTT. V is TRBV5-1 and J is TRBJ2-2; D call uncertain. This CDR3 has 15 residues. The germline V gene has CDR1 SGHRS and CDR2 YFSETQ. V was trimmed by 0 bases and J by 1 base, leaving 7 bases between them.